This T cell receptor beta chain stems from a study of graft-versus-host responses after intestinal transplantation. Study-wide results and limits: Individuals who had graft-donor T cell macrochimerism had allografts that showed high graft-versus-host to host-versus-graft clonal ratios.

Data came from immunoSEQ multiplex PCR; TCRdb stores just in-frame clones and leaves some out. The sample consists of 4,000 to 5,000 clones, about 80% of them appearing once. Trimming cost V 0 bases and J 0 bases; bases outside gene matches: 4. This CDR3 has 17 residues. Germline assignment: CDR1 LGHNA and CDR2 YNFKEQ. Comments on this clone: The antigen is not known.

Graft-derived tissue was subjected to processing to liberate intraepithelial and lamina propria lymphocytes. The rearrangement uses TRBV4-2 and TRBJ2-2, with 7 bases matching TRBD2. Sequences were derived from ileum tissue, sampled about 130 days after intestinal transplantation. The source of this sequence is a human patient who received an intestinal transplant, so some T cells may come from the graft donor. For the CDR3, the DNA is TGTGCCAGCAGCCAAGAGGGTAGCGGGTCGAACACCGGGGAGCTGTTTTTT. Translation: CASSQEGSGSNTGELFF.